This T cell receptor (beta chain) was observed in a study of blood T cells in healthy people across ages (dated by TCRdb to between 2015 and 2017). Looking at the study overall: In model experiments, template switching captured roughly one uniquely barcoded TCR beta cDNA molecule for every two T cells. To track age-related changes in TCR beta repertoire diversity, the study relied on deep sequencing normalized with unique cDNA molecular identifiers. Four age groups were formed from the donors: young (average approximately 15 years), middle-aged (around 40), aged (over 55) and long-lived (about 80). To avoid experimental bias, donors of different ages were distributed randomly across sequencing lanes. Two additional independent replicas of 1 million unique cDNA reads from the same blood draw were analyzed for two donors (one aged 18 to 29 and one aged 80 or older).

The approximately 40 donors, aged roughly 6 to 100 years, were systemically healthy Caucasian individuals from Russia. Each donor gave around 9 milliliters of peripheral blood, collected into EDTA-treated Vacutainer tubes. Ficoll-Paque density-gradient centrifugation was used to isolate PBMCs, with at least 6.5 million per sample. Total RNA, at least 5 micrograms per sample, was extracted from PBMCs with Trizol reagent. For every donor, flow cytometry on a PBMC aliquot measured the percentage of naive CD45RAhigh/CD27high T cells. Beyond this particular receptor, the publication reports: Observed TCR beta diversity per million T cells fell roughly linearly with age, and a significant reduction was already apparent by age roughly 40. Donor CMV infection status was unknown, potentially confounding age-related changes in expanded clonotypes. Compared with the aged group, the long-lived group had more naive CD4+ T cells, fewer expanded clones and increased TCR diversity, a pattern suggesting age selection. A strong correlation was found between observed TCR beta diversity and the percentage of naive T cells measured by flow cytometry. Conclusive comparison of naive and antigen-experienced compartments was prevented by the profiling of bulk unsorted PBMCs. Estimates of total diversity from one million sequenced T cells were regarded as lower bounds and underestimates.

From the germline V gene, CDR1 is MNHEY and CDR2 is SVGAGI. Including cysteine and phenylalanine, the CDR3 has 15 amino acids. Only the CDR3 region is kept as DNA, spanning 45 bases read in frame from base 1. Comment on this clonotype: Its antigen has not been determined. The junction does not match germline at one end; this may be a read error.

The library relied on 5' RACE. A second about 7 to 11 cycle PCR used a sample-barcoded 5' primer and a J-beta primer mix. A template-switch 5' adaptor carrying 12 random nucleotides introduced a unique molecular identifier onto each TCR beta cDNA molecule. Each sample yielded at least 3 million CDR3-containing paired-end reads. First-strand cDNA synthesis was performed from all RNA using the Mint cDNA synthesis kit, with priming by a TRBC-specific oligonucleotide. Following uracil-DNA glycosylase treatment, a first 18-cycle PCR with universal primers M1SS and BC2_uni_R was performed on all cDNA. The authors' analysis ran thus. Normalization of each sample was performed by random selection of 1 million high-quality reads, each carrying a distinct molecular identifier. Reads with shared molecular identifiers were discarded instead of being binned into consensus sequences. MiTCR, with a Q25 quality threshold and the strictest error-elimination algorithm, was used for CDR3 identification, clonotype clustering and error correction. A nonparametric unseen species model using Euler transformation provided a lower-bound estimate of total TCR beta diversity. In TCRdb, the public reads were trimmed at Q25 with fastp and aligned with MiXCR, with productive beta chains retained. Rows matching on CDR3 protein sequence are summarized as one entry with the most common DNA and genes. The V and J calls were not made by the authors but by TCRdb's processing. The sample table shows fewer than 2,000,000 distinct CDR3 sequences, and 30% to 40% are seen once. 20% to 25% of the sample comes from the top ten.

Recombination connected TRBV6-5 to TRBJ2-1; TRBD1 might be the D gene, on 6 matching bases. The TCR sequence derives from a human donor in good health. Sequenced input: blood. The CDR3 in this case is CASIRDTSSYSEQFF. The sequenced DNA: TGTGCCAGCATACGGGACACAAGCTCCTACAGTGAGCAGTTCTTC.